Following are 27 T cell receptor beta chains from one sample sequenced in a study of identical twins. TCRdb fed the 5' RACE reads into MiXCR, producing one record per CDR3 protein. This table holds 350,000 to 400,000 distinct CDR3 sequences, 9% to 10% found once. Sequencing was carried out using naive T cells sorted from blood. The source is a woman aged 45-60 years in good health.

This clonotype was picked up a small number of times. In DNA form, the CDR3 reads TGTGCCAGCAGCTTGAGTGGCGCGGCAATCCCTTACGAGCAGTACGTC. Translating gives CASSLSGAAIPYEQYV. This chain joins TRBV5-5 and TRBJ2-7; no firm D call. The V gene lost 1 base and the J gene lost 4 bases, with 18 bases spanning the gap. The CDR3 has 16 amino acids. Germline assignment: CDR1 SGHKS and CDR2 YYEKEE (reference sequence).

This clonotype was recorded a few times. This sequence joins TRBV30 and TRBJ2-5; D gene uncertain. Trimming shortened V by 4 bases and J by 2 bases, and 5 bases separated the two germline ends. This CDR3 contains 11 residues. Germline assignment: CDR1 GTSNPN and CDR2 SVGIG (reference sequence). CDR3 sequence (DNA): TGTGCCTGGAAATTTCAAGAGACCCAGTACTTC. Its protein product is CAWKFQETQYF.

This chain connects TRBV6-5 to TRBJ1-2; TRBD1 is a possible D gene (5 bases). Germline-derived CDR1 and CDR2 are MNHEY and SVGAGI. V gave up 2 bases and J gave up 4 bases, with 11 bases separating them. The CDR3 is 14 residues long. As DNA, the CDR3 is TGTGCCAGCAGTTACGCCGGGGCCGTCTATGGCTACACCTTC. Amino acids: CASSYAGAVYGYTF.

The V gene is TRBV4-1, the J gene TRBJ2-5, with unresolved D. V gave up 0 bases and J gave up 8 bases, with 7 bases separating them. CDR1 is MGHRA and CDR2 is YSYEKL in the germline V gene. This CDR3 has 12 amino acids. CDR3 residues: CASSQDLGTQYF. In DNA form, the CDR3 reads TGCGCCAGCAGCCAAGATTTGGGAACCCAGTACTTC.

This clonotype was counted between two and nine times. The rearrangement uses TRBV12-3 or TRBV12-4 and TRBJ2-2, with D perhaps TRBD2 (6 bases). The CDR3 is made up of 14 amino acids. V was cut by 5 bases and J by 6 bases, with 13 bases left in between. DNA of the CDR3: TGTGCCAGCAGTGCCCCGGGACTGCCCGGGGAGCTGTTTTTT. Amino acid sequence: CASSAPGLPGELFF.

This clonotype has more than one count but fewer than ten. The rearrangement joins TRBV7-9 to TRBJ1-5; D is undetermined. Germline CDR1 is SEHNR and CDR2 is FQNEAQ (reference sequence). The CDR3 has 16 amino acids. The germline V and J ends were trimmed by 0 bases and 0 bases, with 9 bases remaining between them. The CDR3: CASSLAVGDSNQPQHF. In DNA form, the CDR3 reads TGTGCCAGCAGCTTAGCAGTCGGGGATAGCAATCAGCCCCAGCATTTT.

This clonotype was counted ten times or more. The V call is TRBV28, the J call TRBJ1-1, with D unresolved. There are 14 residues in the CDR3. V was cut by 2 bases and J by 2 bases, with 9 bases left in between. From germline, CDR1 is MDHEN and CDR2 SYDVKM. CDR3 amino acids: CASSLPRGNTEAFF. CDR3 in DNA: TGTGCCAGCAGTTTACCCCGGGGAAACACTGAAGCTTTCTTT.

This clonotype showed up many times. The chain joins TRBV12-3 or TRBV12-4 to TRBJ1-5; maybe TRBD1 (5 bases). Trimming left V 7 bases short and J 5 bases short, with 9 bases between. This CDR3 spans 12 amino acids. CDR3 region: CASTRADQPQHF. CDR3 sequence (DNA): TGTGCCAGCACCAGGGCGGATCAGCCCCAGCATTTT.

This clonotype occurred a few times. The chain uses TRBV6-1 and TRBJ1-5; D might be TRBD1 (6 bases). The CDR3 length is 15 residues. Germline V lookup: CDR1 MNHNS, CDR2 SASEGT. Trimming cost V 1 base and J 3 bases, with 10 bases left between them. The CDR3 here is CASSEGRGNNQPQHF. The DNA for the CDR3 is TGTGCCAGCAGTGAAGGCAGGGGCAACAATCAGCCCCAGCATTTT.

This clonotype has only a few counts. V usage is TRBV10-3 and J usage is TRBJ2-1; TRBD2 aligns across 9 bases. CDR1 and CDR2 (germline): ENHRY, SYGVKD. This CDR3 contains 18 residues. J was trimmed by 3 bases and V by 5 bases; bases with no gene match: 14. The CDR3 here is CAISKPGQREEGYNEQFF. CDR3 sequence (DNA): TGTGCCATCAGTAAACCGGGACAGCGGGAGGAGGGCTACAATGAGCAGTTCTTC.

This clonotype was observed many times. The V gene is TRBV20-1, the J gene TRBJ2-7; D could derive from TRBD1 or TRBD2 (5 bases each). CDR3 length equals 12 residues. Germline loops: CDR1 DFQATT, CDR2 SNEGSKA (reference sequence). V lost 7 bases to trimming and J lost 5 bases, with 15 bases between them. CDR3 residues: CSGSRGVHEQYF. CDR3 nucleotides: TGCAGTGGAAGCAGAGGGGTCCACGAGCAGTACTTC.

Ten or more counts support this clonotype. CDR3 region: CASSKSGSYEQYV. The DNA for the CDR3 is TGTGCCAGCAGCAAAAGCGGGTCTTACGAGCAGTACGTC. The V and J genes are TRBV7-8 and TRBJ2-7; a possible D gene is TRBD2 (6 bases). Per the germline V gene, CDR1 is SGHVS and CDR2 is FQNEAQ. V gave up 5 bases and J gave up 4 bases, with 12 bases separating them. This CDR3 comprises 13 residues.

This clonotype was counted many times. CDR3 sequence: CASSSPLGHNEQFF. As DNA, the CDR3 is TGTGCCAGCAGCTCCCCGCTAGGGCACAATGAGCAGTTCTTC. The chain recombines TRBV7-9 with TRBJ2-1; D remains ambiguous. This CDR3 has 14 amino acids. Deletions cut 4 bases from V and 5 bases from J, with 12 bases between. Germline V gives CDR1 SEHNR, CDR2 FQNEAQ (reference sequence).

This clonotype was counted at least ten times. The genes are TRBV10-1 and TRBJ2-3; 11 bases align to TRBD2. The CDR3 loop spans 15 amino acids. Losses at the gene ends were 8 bases for V and 4 bases for J; bases not matched to a gene: 8. Per the germline V gene, CDR1 is WNHNN and CDR2 is SYGVQD (reference sequence). CDR3 amino acids: CASCPTSGSADTQYF. The CDR3 coding sequence is TGCGCCAGCTGCCCAACTAGCGGGAGTGCAGATACGCAGTATTTT.

This clonotype has more than one count but fewer than ten. The rearrangement uses TRBV5-6 and TRBJ2-5; 8 bases are shared with TRBD1. CDR3 size: 16 residues. Germline CDR1 is SGHDT and CDR2 is YYEEEE. V lost 0 bases and J lost 5; bases outside the gene matches: 9. Here the CDR3 reads CASSLANRGFRETQYF. The CDR3 coding sequence is TGTGCCAGCAGCTTGGCCAACAGGGGGTTTCGGGAGACCCAGTACTTC.

This clonotype showed up many times. The V gene is TRBV27, the J gene TRBJ2-1; D gene ambiguous. This CDR3 has 13 amino acids. Germline CDR1 reads MNHEY; CDR2 reads SMNVEV (reference sequence). The germline V and J ends were trimmed by 5 bases and 9 bases, with 14 bases remaining between them. This CDR3 reads CASSVSGSVEQFF. CDR3 nucleotides: TGTGCCAGCAGTGTCTCAGGTAGTGTTGAGCAGTTCTTC.

In this sample, this clonotype turned up many times. One end of the junction varies from germline; a read error may be responsible. V usage is TRBV12-3 or TRBV12-4 and J usage is TRBJ2-5; 9 bases match TRBD1. The CDR3 is made up of 14 amino acids. The CDR3 bases are TGTGCCAGCAGCTTAGGGACAGGGAAGGAGACCCAGTACTTC. Its protein product is CASSLGTGKETQYF.

The chain carries TRBV7-8 and TRBJ1-4; D unclear. The V and J ends lost 0 bases and 8 bases respectively, with 25 bases between them. The CDR3 length is 19 residues. Germline V lookup: CDR1 SGHVS, CDR2 FQNEAQ. The CDR3 loop reads CASSLAFHGPLKVAEKLFF. CDR3 coding DNA: TGTGCCAGCAGCTTAGCTTTTCATGGCCCATTAAAGGTTGCCGAAAAACTGTTTTTT.

Ten or more counts support this clonotype. This chain joins TRBV27 and TRBJ2-7; D perhaps matches TRBD2 (5 bases). The V end lost 2 bases, the J end lost 5 bases, and 13 bases lay between the germline ends. The V gene's germline CDR1 is MNHEY and CDR2 SMNVEV (reference sequence). There are 14 residues in the CDR3. The CDR3 region is CASSLRLGSDEQYF. The CDR3 nucleotides read TGTGCCAGCAGTTTAAGGCTGGGGAGCGACGAGCAGTACTTC.

Only a few counts were recorded for this clonotype. V is TRBV4-1 and J is TRBJ2-7; D is undetermined. The CDR3 has 14 amino acids. Looked up from germline, CDR1 is MGHRA and CDR2 is YSYEKL. V lost 1 base and J lost 1, with 8 bases in between. The CDR3 DNA sequence: TGCGCCAGCAGCCAAGGCCCCGGTTCCTACGAGCAGTACGTC. This encodes CASSQGPGSYEQYV.

In its sample, this clonotype was seen once. The chain is built from TRBV14 and TRBJ2-5; tentatively, D is TRBD1 or TRBD2 (5 bases each). Germline lookup yields CDR1 SGHDN and CDR2 FVKESK. The CDR3 has 18 amino acids. V shed 1 base and J shed 3 bases, with 21 bases lying between them. This chain's CDR3 is CASSQGFHFGDRKETQYF. The CDR3 nucleotides read TGTGCCAGCAGCCAAGGGTTTCATTTTGGGGACCGAAAAGAGACCCAGTACTTC.

The genes are TRBV20-1 and TRBJ1-4; D gene uncertain. CDR1 is DFQATT, CDR2 SNEGSKA, per germline (reference sequence). The CDR3 spans 11 residues. V lost 6 bases and J 9 bases, leaving 11 bases between the germline ends. CDR3 region: CSAEDGKKLFF. The CDR3 nucleotides read TGCAGTGCAGAGGACGGTAAAAAACTGTTTTTT.

V is TRBV5-6 and J is TRBJ1-5; TRBD1 aligns across 9 bases. This CDR3 comprises 15 residues. J was trimmed by 2 bases and V by 2 bases; bases with no gene match: 2. CDR1 SGHDT and CDR2 YYEEEE come from the germline V gene. CDR3 residues: CASSLQGAGNQPQHF. The CDR3 region has the DNA TGTGCCAGCAGCTTACAGGGGGCAGGCAATCAGCCCCAGCATTTT.

This clonotype occurred a few times. The genes are TRBV7-9 and TRBJ2-6, with 8 nucleotides matching TRBD1. V was clipped by 5 bases and J by 0 bases; unmatched bases: 12. The CDR3 has 19 residues. Germline V lookup: CDR1 SEHNR, CDR2 FQNEAQ (reference sequence). The CDR3: CASSLPAWDRISGANVLTF. The DNA of the CDR3 is TGTGCCAGCAGCCTACCCGCGTGGGACAGGATCTCTGGGGCCAACGTCCTGACTTTC.

This clonotype came up a few times. J is TRBJ2-2 and V is TRBV3-1, with 9 bases matching TRBD2. The CDR3 runs 15 residues. With 4 bases clipped from V and 4 bases from J, the junction kept 4 bases outside the gene matches. Germline CDR1 reads LGHDT; CDR2 reads YNNKEL (reference sequence). The CDR3 DNA is TGTGCCAGCAGCCTGGCACTAGCGGGCACCGGGGAGCTGTTTTTT. Translated: CASSLALAGTGELFF.

This clonotype came up many times. J is TRBJ2-5 and V is TRBV29-1, with TRBD1 as a possible D gene (6 bases). In germline, CDR1 is SQVTM, CDR2 ANQGSEA. The CDR3 sequence is 11 residues long. The V end was cut by 8 bases, the J end by 5 bases, with 12 bases between. The CDR3 here is CSIHRAETQYF. CDR3 in DNA: TGCAGCATCCACAGGGCGGAGACCCAGTACTTC.

The rearrangement joins TRBV7-3 to TRBJ2-2; D is ambiguous. This CDR3 comprises 13 residues. V was trimmed by 1 base and J by 5 bases, leaving 5 bases between them. Germline lookup yields CDR1 SGHTA and CDR2 FQGTGA. The CDR3 nucleotides read TGTGCCAGCAGCTTAAAAAGAACCGGGGAGCTGTTTTTT. This gives the protein CASSLKRTGELFF. Full variable domain (missing parts from reference TRBV7-3 and TRBJ2-2): GAGVSQTPSNKVTEKGKYVELRCDPISGHTALYWYRQSLGQGPEFLIYFQGTGAADDSGLPNDRFFAVRPEGSVSTLKIQRTERGDSAVYLCASSLKRTGELFFGEGSRLTVL.